The present entry profiles one TCR beta chain with its context. This specimen comes from a study of shared clonotypes between healthy human individuals. Trimming removed 3 bases at V and 3 bases at J, with 18 bases between. Germline CDR1 reads SQVTM; CDR2 reads ANQGSEA. CDR3 length: 16 residues. Naivety among CD8 cells was defined by CD45RO negativity and positive CCR7 selection, thereby excluding terminally differentiated effector memory CD45RA+ cells. Repertoires were generated with immunoSEQ multiplex PCR, while TCRdb's copy carries only in-frame clones and drops some. The table includes approximately 810,000 clones, 80% to 95% detected once.

The genes are TRBV29-1 and TRBJ2-1; D may be TRBD1 (6 bases). Source material: naive CD8+ T cells sorted from blood. The source is a man younger than 40 in good health. For the CDR3, the DNA is TGCAGCGTTGAGGGTTTTTGGGGGCAAATCTACAATGAGCAGTTCTTC. Protein sequence: CSVEGFWGQIYNEQFF.